This T cell receptor beta chain emerged from a study of low-dose radiotherapy and immunotherapy resistance in tumors. Alpha and beta chains were covered, as first-strand cDNA relied on TRAV- and TRBV-specific primers. It was with a constant-region primer and a V-primer adapter that TCRs were amplified over roughly 18 PCR cycles. TCRdb processed the reads anew with MiXCR; each CDR3 protein has one entry. The table shows more than 15,000 distinct CDR3 sequences, with less than 85% occurring only once. This CDR3 contains 18 residues. V lost 0 bases and J lost 0, with 15 bases in between. Germline assignment: CDR1 MGHDK and CDR2 SYGVNS. This clonotype is a singleton in its sample.

The receptor's source is a human donor with advanced metastatic prostate, ovarian, gallbladder or colorectal cancer (not recorded which). This table probably holds off-target reads from a library built for another chain. The chain links TRBV25-1 to TRBJ2-1; D is ambiguous. Written as DNA, the CDR3 is TGTGCCAGCAGTGAATACCCCCCCCGGACGGGCTCCTACAATGAGCAGTTCTTC. Translating it yields CASSEYPPRTGSYNEQFF.